This TCR beta chain emerged from a study of human T cells and chemical hapten exposure. In the study overall: Weekly diphenylcyclopropenone doses were given to patients' scalps across the approximately 24-week study. Upper-back patch tests with 0.01% DPC were read at 6 days. Across samples, TCR yields varied, mostly owing to small differences in pooled library volumes.

V gave up 6 bases and J gave up 0 bases, with 13 bases separating them. Germline V lookup: CDR1 PRHDT, CDR2 FYEKMQ (reference sequence). The length of the CDR3 is 15 residues. TCRdb independently ran MiXCR on the RACE reads; one entry per CDR3 protein. The sample consists of roughly 360,000 distinct CDR3 sequences, approximately 5.1% of them appearing once. As for time point: patch test 1, 2 weeks after DPC sensitization. Treatment of the sample: therapeutic diphenylcyclopropenone sensitization with weekly scalp DPC. Every patch test was put on after a blood sample was taken. Here the sequenced sample was whole blood, taken in connection with sensitization to the hapten diphenylcyclopropenone (DPC). This chain links TRBV13 with TRBJ2-3; no definite D call. The clonotype comes from a woman in her forties or fifties with alopecia areata. Some clones in this sample may be carry-over from other donors' samples. In nucleotides, the CDR3 is TGTGCCAGCAGTGTCTCGAGATCTAGCACAGATACGCAGTATTTT. Amino acid sequence: CASSVSRSSTDTQYF.